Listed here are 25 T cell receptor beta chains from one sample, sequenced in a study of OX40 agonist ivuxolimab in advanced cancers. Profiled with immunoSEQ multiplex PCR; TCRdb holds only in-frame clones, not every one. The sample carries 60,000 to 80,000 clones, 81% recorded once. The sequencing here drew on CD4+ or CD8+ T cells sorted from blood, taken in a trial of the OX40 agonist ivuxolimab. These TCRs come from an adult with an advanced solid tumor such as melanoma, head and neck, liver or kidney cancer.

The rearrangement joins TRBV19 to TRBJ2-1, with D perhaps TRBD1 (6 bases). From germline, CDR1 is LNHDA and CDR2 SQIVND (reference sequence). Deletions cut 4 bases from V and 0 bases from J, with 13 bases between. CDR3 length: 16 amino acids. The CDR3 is CASSTEQGGSYNEQFF. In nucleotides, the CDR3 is TGTGCCAGTAGTACGGAACAGGGTGGCTCCTACAATGAGCAGTTCTTC.

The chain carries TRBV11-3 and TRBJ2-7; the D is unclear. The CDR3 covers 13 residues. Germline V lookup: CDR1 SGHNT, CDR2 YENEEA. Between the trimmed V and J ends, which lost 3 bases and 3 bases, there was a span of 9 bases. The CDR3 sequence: CASSFGRLYEQYF. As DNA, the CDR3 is TGTGCCAGCAGCTTTGGCAGGCTCTACGAGCAGTACTTC.

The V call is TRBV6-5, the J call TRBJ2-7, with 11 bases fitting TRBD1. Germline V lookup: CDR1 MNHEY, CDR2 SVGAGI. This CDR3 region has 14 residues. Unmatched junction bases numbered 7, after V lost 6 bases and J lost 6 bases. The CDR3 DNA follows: TGTGCCAGCAGCCAACAGGGGACAGGGGGCGAGCAGTACTTC. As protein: CASSQQGTGGEQYF.

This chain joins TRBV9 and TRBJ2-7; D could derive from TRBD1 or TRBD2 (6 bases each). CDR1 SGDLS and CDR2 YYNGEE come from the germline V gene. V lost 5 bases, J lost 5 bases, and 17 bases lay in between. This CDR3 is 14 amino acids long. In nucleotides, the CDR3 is TGTGCCAGCAGGGAGGGGGGACACAGGCACGAGCAGTACTTC. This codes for CASREGGHRHEQYF.

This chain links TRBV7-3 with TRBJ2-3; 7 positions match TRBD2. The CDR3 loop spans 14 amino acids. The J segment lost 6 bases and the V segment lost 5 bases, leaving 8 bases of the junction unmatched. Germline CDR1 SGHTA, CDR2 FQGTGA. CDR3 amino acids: CASSASGAGDTQYF. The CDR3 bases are TGTGCCAGCAGCGCTAGCGGAGCTGGGGATACGCAGTATTTT.

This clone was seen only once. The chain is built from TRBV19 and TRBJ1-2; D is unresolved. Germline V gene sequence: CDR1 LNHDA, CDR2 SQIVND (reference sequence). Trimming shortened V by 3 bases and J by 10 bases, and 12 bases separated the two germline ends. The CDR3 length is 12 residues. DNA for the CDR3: TGTGCCAGTAGTATCATATCTGGGGACTACACCTTC. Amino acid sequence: CASSIISGDYTF. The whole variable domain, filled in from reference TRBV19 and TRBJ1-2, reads DGGITQSPKYLFRKEGQNVTLSCEQNLNHDAMYWYRQDPGQGLRLIYYSQIVNDFQKGDIAEGYSVSREKKESFPLTVTSAQKNPTAFYLCASSIISGDYTFGSGTRLTVV.

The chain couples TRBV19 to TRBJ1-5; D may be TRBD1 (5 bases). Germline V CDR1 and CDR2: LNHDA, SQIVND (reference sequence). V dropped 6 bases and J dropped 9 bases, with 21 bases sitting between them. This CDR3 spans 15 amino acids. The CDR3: CASSQYHRGTAPQHF. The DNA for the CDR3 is TGTGCCAGTAGCCAATACCATCGGGGGACCGCGCCCCAGCATTTT.

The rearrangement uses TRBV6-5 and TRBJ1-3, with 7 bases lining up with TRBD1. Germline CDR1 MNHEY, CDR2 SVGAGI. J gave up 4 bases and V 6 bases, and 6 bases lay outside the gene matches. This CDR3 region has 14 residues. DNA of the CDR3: TGTGCCAGCAGCCGCGGAGGGGGCGGAAACACCATATATTTT. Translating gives CASSRGGGGNTIYF.

The CDR3 region has the DNA TGTGCCAGCAGCCCGCTACAGGGGAAAGGGGAAAAACTGTTTTTT. Amino acids: CASSPLQGKGEKLFF. The rearrangement joins TRBV14 to TRBJ1-4; TRBD1 matches 7 bases. Trimming removed 4 bases from V and 8 bases from J; junction bases left unmatched: 10. CDR1 and CDR2 from the germline V gene are SGHDN and FVKESK. The CDR3 length is 15 residues.

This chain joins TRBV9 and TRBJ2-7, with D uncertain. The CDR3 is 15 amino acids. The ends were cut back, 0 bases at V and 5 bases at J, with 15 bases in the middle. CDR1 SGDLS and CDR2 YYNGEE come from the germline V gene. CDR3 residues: CASSVERNHYDEQYF. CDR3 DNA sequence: TGTGCCAGCAGCGTAGAGCGAAATCATTACGACGAGCAGTACTTC.

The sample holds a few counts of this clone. The CDR3 sequence: CASSQAKGGELFF. Written as DNA, the CDR3 is TGTGCCAGCAGCCAAGCTAAAGGCGGGGAGCTGTTTTTT. The chain couples TRBV14 to TRBJ2-2; D uncertain. Germline V gene lookup returns CDR1 SGHDN and CDR2 FVKESK. This CDR3 has 13 amino acids. V lost 1 base to trimming and J lost 7 bases, with 7 bases between them.

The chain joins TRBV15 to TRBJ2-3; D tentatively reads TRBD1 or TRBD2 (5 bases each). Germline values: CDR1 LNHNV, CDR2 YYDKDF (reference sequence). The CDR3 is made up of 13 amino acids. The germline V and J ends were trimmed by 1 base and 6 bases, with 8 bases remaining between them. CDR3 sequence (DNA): TGTGCCACCAGCAGAGGCAGGGAGGATACGCAGTATTTT. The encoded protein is CATSRGREDTQYF.

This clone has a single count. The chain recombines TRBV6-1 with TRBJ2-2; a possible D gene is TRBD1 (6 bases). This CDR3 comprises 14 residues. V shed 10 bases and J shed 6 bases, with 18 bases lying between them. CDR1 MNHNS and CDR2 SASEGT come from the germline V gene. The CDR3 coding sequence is TGTGCCACCAGACAGGATCGTTTTTCCGGGGAGCTGTTTTTT. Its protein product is CATRQDRFSGELFF.

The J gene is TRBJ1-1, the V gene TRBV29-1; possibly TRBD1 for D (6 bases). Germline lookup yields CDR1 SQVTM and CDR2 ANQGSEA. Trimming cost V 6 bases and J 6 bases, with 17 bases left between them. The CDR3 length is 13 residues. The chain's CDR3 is CSVWTAPNPEAFF. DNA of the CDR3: TGCAGCGTCTGGACAGCGCCCAACCCTGAAGCTTTCTTT.

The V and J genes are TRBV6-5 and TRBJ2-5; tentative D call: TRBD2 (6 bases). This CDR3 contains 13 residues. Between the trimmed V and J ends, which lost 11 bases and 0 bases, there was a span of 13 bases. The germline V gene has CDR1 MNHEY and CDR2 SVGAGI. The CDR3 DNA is TGTGCCGTGGGCGGGAAGTACCAAGAGACCCAGTACTTC. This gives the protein CAVGGKYQETQYF.

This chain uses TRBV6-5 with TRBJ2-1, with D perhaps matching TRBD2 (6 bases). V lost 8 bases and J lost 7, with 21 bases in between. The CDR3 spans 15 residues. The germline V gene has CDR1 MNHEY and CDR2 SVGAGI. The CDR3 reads CASAWGMGGGNEQFF. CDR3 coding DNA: TGTGCCAGCGCATGGGGGATGGGGGGAGGAAATGAGCAGTTCTTC.

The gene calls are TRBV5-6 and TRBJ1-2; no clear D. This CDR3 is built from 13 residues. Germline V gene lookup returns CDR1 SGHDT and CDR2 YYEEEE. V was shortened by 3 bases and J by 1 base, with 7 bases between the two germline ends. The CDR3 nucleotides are TGTGCCAGCAGCTCGGAGGGTAACTATGGCTACACCTTC. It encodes CASSSEGNYGYTF. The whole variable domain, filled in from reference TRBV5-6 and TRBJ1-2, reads DAGVTQSPTHLIKTRGQQVTLRCSPKSGHDTVSWYQQALGQGPQFIFQYYEEEERQRGNFPDRFSGHQFPNYSSELNVNALLLGDSALYLCASSSEGNYGYTFGSGTRLTVV.

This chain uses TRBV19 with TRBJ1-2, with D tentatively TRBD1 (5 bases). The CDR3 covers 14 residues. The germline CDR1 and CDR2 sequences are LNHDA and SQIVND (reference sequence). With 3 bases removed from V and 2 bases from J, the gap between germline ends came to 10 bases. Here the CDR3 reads CASSIRDRNYGYTF. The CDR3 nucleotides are TGTGCCAGTAGTATCAGGGATCGCAACTATGGCTACACCTTC.

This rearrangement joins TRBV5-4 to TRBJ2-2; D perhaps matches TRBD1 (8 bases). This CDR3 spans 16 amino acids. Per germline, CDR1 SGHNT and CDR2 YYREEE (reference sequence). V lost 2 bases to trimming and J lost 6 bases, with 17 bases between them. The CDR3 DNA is TGTGCCAGCAGCTTAAGGACAGGGAGGGTCCCCGGGGAGCTGTTTTTT. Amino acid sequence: CASSLRTGRVPGELFF.

The DNA for the CDR3 is TGTGCCTGGAGTGTACTCTTCCACAATGAGCAGTTCTTC. This codes for CAWSVLFHNEQFF. The rearrangement uses TRBV30 and TRBJ2-1; D uncertain. V was trimmed by 0 bases and J by 5 bases, leaving 8 bases between them. Germline CDR1 GTSNPN, CDR2 SVGIG (reference sequence). The CDR3 runs 13 residues. Using reference TRBV30 and TRBJ2-1 for the parts outside the CDR3, the full variable domain is SQTIHQWPATLVQPVGSPLSLECTVEGTSNPNLYWYRQAAGRGLQLLFYSVGIGQISSEVPQNLSASRPQDRQFILSSKKLLLSDSGFYLCAWSVLFHNEQFFGPGTRLTVL.

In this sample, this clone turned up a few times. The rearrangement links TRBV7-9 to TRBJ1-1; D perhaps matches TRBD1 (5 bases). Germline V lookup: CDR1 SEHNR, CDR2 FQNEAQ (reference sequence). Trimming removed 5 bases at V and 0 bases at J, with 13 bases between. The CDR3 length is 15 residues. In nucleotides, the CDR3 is TGTGCCAGCAGCGGAAAAGGGGAGATGAACACTGAAGCTTTCTTT. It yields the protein CASSGKGEMNTEAFF.

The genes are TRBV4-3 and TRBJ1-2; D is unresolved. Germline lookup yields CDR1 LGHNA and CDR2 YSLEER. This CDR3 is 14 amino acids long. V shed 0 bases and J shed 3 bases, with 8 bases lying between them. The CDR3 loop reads CASSQDARHYGYTF. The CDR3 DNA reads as TGCGCCAGCAGCCAAGATGCCCGACACTATGGCTACACCTTC.

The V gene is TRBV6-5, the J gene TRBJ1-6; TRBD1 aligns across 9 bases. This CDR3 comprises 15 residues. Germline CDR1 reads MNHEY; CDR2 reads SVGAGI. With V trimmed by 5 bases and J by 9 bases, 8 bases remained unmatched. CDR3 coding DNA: TGTGCCAGCAGTGGGGGACAGGGCGCCTTTTCACCCCTCCACTTT. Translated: CASSGGQGAFSPLHF.

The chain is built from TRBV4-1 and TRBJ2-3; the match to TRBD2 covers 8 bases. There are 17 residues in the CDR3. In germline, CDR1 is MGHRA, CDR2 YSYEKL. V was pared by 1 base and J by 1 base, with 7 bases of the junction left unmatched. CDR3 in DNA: TGCGCCAGCAGCCAAGCGGGCGGGAGGAGGCGCACAGATACGCAGTATTTT. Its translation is CASSQAGGRRRTDTQYF.

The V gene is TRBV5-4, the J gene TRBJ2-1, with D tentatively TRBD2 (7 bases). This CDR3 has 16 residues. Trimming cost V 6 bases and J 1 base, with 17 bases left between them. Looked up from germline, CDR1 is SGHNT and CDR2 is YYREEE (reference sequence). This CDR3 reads CASTWGGGQSYNEQFF. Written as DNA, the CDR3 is TGTGCCAGCACTTGGGGCGGGGGCCAGTCCTACAATGAGCAGTTCTTC.